This T cell receptor (beta chain) originates from a study of blood T cell repertoires in COVID-19. Study at large: Acute and convalescent COVID-19 samples came from the United States, Italy and Spain. T cells, B-cell-depleted T cells, or PBMCs supplied cDNA or gDNA.

V was clipped by 4 bases and J by 4 bases; unmatched bases: 2. The CDR3 consists of 13 residues. Original data processing: The authors estimated nucleated cell counts from reference gene primer amplification. The data were produced by immunoSEQ multiplex PCR, yet TCRdb's version contains in-frame clones alone and is incomplete. V and J calls and clone size come straight from that table; D and trimming were deduced from the DNA. The table lists about 120,000 clones, roughly 79% of them singletons, with 10% in the top ten. Sequenced sample: peripheral blood. V usage is TRBV12-3 or TRBV12-4 and J usage is TRBJ1-2, with 8 bases lining up with TRBD1. This sequence was found in a human donor in a cohort sampled during active COVID-19. The CDR3 coding sequence is TGTGCCAGCAGTTGGACAGGGAGCTATGGCTACACCTTC. Encoded protein: CASSWTGSYGYTF.